This entry lists 29 T cell receptor beta chains sequenced from one sample in a study of control samples from healthy donors and cancer patients. Data came from immunoSEQ multiplex PCR; TCRdb stores just in-frame clones and leaves some out. This sample yields approximately 44,000 clones, of which 70% are seen a single time; roughly a sixth belongs to the top ten. The sequenced sample was formalin-fixed, paraffin-embedded tissue. These receptor sequences come from a male donor with melanoma.

The count of this clone is one. The genes are TRBV30 and TRBJ2-7; TRBD2 agrees at 9 bases. V was clipped by 1 base and J by 7 bases; unmatched bases: 8. The CDR3 is 14 amino acids. CDR1 and CDR2 from the germline V gene are GTSNPN and SVGIG (reference sequence). CDR3 sequence reads: CAWSGTSALLEQYF. The CDR3 DNA is TGTGCCTGGAGTGGGACTAGCGCCCTCTTAGAGCAGTACTTC.

This clone was recorded only once. The V and J genes are TRBV19 and TRBJ2-7; 8 bases fit TRBD1. The germline V gene encodes CDR1 LNHDA and CDR2 SQIVND (reference sequence). This CDR3 is 15 amino acids long. J lost 2 bases, V lost 5 bases, and 8 bases had no gene match. CDR3 residues: CASSERQGTAYEQYF. The CDR3 coding sequence is TGTGCCAGTAGTGAACGACAGGGGACCGCCTACGAGCAGTACTTC.

The table lists this clone with a few counts. This rearrangement joins TRBV5-6 to TRBJ1-4, with D tentatively TRBD1 (5 bases). This CDR3 spans 13 amino acids. Per germline, CDR1 SGHDT and CDR2 YYEEEE. V was shortened by 3 bases and J by 7 bases, with 10 bases between the two germline ends. The CDR3 here is CASSSGTSEKLFF. The CDR3 DNA sequence: TGTGCCAGCAGCTCGGGGACCAGTGAAAAACTGTTTTTT. The whole variable domain, remainder taken from reference TRBV5-6 and TRBJ1-4, is DAGVTQSPTHLIKTRGQQVTLRCSPKSGHDTVSWYQQALGQGPQFIFQYYEEEERQRGNFPDRFSGHQFPNYSSELNVNALLLGDSALYLCASSSGTSEKLFFGSGTQLSVL.

This clone has only one observation. The rearrangement joins TRBV5-1 to TRBJ2-3; 7 nucleotides match TRBD2. V lost 7 bases, J lost 3 bases, and 14 bases stayed unmatched. In germline, CDR1 is SGHRS, CDR2 YFSETQ. The CDR3 is 16 amino acids. The CDR3: CASGRRGAGDTDTQYF. The CDR3 region has the DNA TGCGCCAGCGGCCGCCGGGGCGCGGGAGATACAGATACGCAGTATTTT. The variable domain in full, with the rest retrieved from reference TRBV5-1 and TRBJ2-3, is KAGVTQTPRYLIKTRGQQVTLSCSPISGHRSVSWYQQTPGQGLQFLFEYFSETQRNKGNFPGRFSGRQFSNSRSEMNVSTLELGDSALYLCASGRRGAGDTDTQYFGPGTRLTVL.

J is TRBJ2-1 and V is TRBV4-1, with D maybe TRBD2 (6 bases). Per germline, CDR1 MGHRA and CDR2 YSYEKL. The V end lost 2 bases, the J end lost 2 bases, and 16 bases lay between the germline ends. The length of the CDR3 is 17 residues. The CDR3 sequence is CASSQTRGRIAYNEQFF. The CDR3 coding sequence is TGCGCCAGCAGCCAAACCCGGGGGAGGATCGCCTACAATGAGCAGTTCTTC.

Worth noting for this clone: A read error may account for a junction end that differs from germline. CDR3 bases: TGCGCCAGCATACAGGGGGCGGCGGGAGATACACAGTATTTT. As protein: CASIQGAAGDTQYF. This chain links TRBV5-1 with TRBJ2-3; 9 bases align to TRBD1. This CDR3 has 14 amino acids. The germline CDR1 and CDR2 sequences are SGHRS and YFSETQ.

The chain combines TRBV19 with TRBJ2-3; no reliable D call. Germline V lookup: CDR1 LNHDA, CDR2 SQIVND (reference sequence). CDR3 length equals 15 residues. Between the trimmed V and J ends, which lost 6 bases and 1 base, there was a span of 14 bases. The CDR3 bases are TGTGCCAGTAGAGGTACTCCATGGGGCACAGATACGCAGTATTTT. Protein product: CASRGTPWGTDTQYF. Drawing the rest from reference TRBV19 and TRBJ2-3, the complete variable domain is DGGITQSPKYLFRKEGQNVTLSCEQNLNHDAMYWYRQDPGQGLRLIYYSQIVNDFQKGDIAEGYSVSREKKESFPLTVTSAQKNPTAFYLCASRGTPWGTDTQYFGPGTRLTVL.

This chain joins TRBV19 and TRBJ2-2; TRBD1 matches at 8 bases. Germline trimming cut 1 base from V and 7 bases from J; bases unmatched to any gene: 8. CDR1 is LNHDA, CDR2 SQIVND, per germline (reference sequence). CDR3 size: 16 residues. As DNA, the CDR3 is TGTGCCAGTAGTATAGGTGGTACGGGACAGGTCGGGGAGCTGTTTTTT. Translating gives CASSIGGTGQVGELFF.

Note on this clone: The sample holds other DNA sequences that translate to the same CDR3. J is TRBJ2-5 and V is TRBV5-1; D is possibly TRBD1 (6 bases). The CDR3 is made up of 14 amino acids. With 0 bases removed from V and 5 bases from J, the gap between germline ends came to 11 bases. CDR1 and CDR2 from the germline V gene are SGHRS and YFSETQ. The DNA for the CDR3 is TGCGCCAGCAGCTTGGGACAGGTAGGGGAGACCCAGTACTTC. It encodes CASSLGQVGETQYF. Complete variable domain (other parts from reference TRBV5-1 and TRBJ2-5): KAGVTQTPRYLIKTRGQQVTLSCSPISGHRSVSWYQQTPGQGLQFLFEYFSETQRNKGNFPGRFSGRQFSNSRSEMNVSTLELGDSALYLCASSLGQVGETQYFGPGTRLLVL.

This chain links TRBV27 with TRBJ1-4, with 8 bases fitting TRBD1. V was pared by 4 bases and J by 8 bases, with 6 bases of the junction left unmatched. Looked up from germline, CDR1 is MNHEY and CDR2 is SMNVEV (reference sequence). This CDR3 has 14 residues. The CDR3 DNA reads as TGTGCCAGCAGTTACGACAGGGGTGGGGAAAAACTGTTTTTT. This encodes CASSYDRGGEKLFF.

This chain joins TRBV18 and TRBJ2-3; D is perhaps TRBD1 (6 bases). Trimming removed 3 bases at V and 4 bases at J, with 8 bases between. The CDR3 totals 13 residues. CDR1 is KGHSH and CDR2 is LQKENI in the germline V gene. The DNA of the CDR3 is TGTGCCAGCTCACCCGACAGGCCAGATACGCAGTATTTT. Protein: CASSPDRPDTQYF.

The CDR3 spells CAWSGRTDHTDTQYF. CDR3 sequence (DNA): TGTGCCTGGAGTGGTCGGACAGACCACACAGATACGCAGTATTTT. The chain employs TRBV30 and TRBJ2-3, with D perhaps matching TRBD1 (6 bases). This CDR3 is built from 15 residues. The germline CDR1 and CDR2 sequences are GTSNPN and SVGIG (reference sequence). The V end was cut by 1 base, the J end by 2 bases, with 13 bases between.

The chain combines TRBV5-1 with TRBJ1-5; 8 bases line up with TRBD1. The CDR3 has 15 residues. J gave up 7 bases and V 0 bases, and 6 bases lay outside the gene matches. The germline V gene has CDR1 SGHRS and CDR2 YFSETQ. CDR3 loop: CASSLDGQGGQPQHF. The DNA of the CDR3 is TGCGCCAGCAGCTTGGACGGACAGGGCGGGCAGCCCCAGCATTTT.

The rearrangement links TRBV10-3 to TRBJ2-7; 13 bases agree with TRBD2. The germline gives CDR1 ENHRY, CDR2 SYGVKD. The CDR3 runs 15 residues. The trim removed 7 bases at V and 7 bases at J, leaving 10 bases unmatched. The CDR3 reads CAITPGTSGMWEQYF. The CDR3 DNA reads TGTGCCATCACCCCGGGGACTAGCGGGATGTGGGAGCAGTACTTC.

The chain carries TRBV6-5 and TRBJ1-3; no clear D gene. CDR3 length equals 15 residues. Germline V lookup: CDR1 MNHEY, CDR2 SVGAGI. Trimming stripped 5 bases from V and 0 bases from J, with 11 bases between. This chain's CDR3 is CASSPQLSSGNTIYF. The CDR3 DNA follows: TGTGCCAGCAGTCCTCAACTGAGCTCTGGAAACACCATATATTTT.

V and J are TRBV18 and TRBJ2-7; no definite D call. The CDR3 sequence is 13 residues long. CDR1 is KGHSH, CDR2 LQKENI, per germline. V gave up 2 bases and J gave up 5 bases, with 10 bases separating them. This CDR3 reads CASSPGSINEQYF. As DNA, the CDR3 is TGTGCCAGCTCACCAGGGTCAATCAACGAGCAGTACTTC.

The chain joins TRBV3-1 (or the pseudogene TRBV3-2) to TRBJ1-6, with 8 bases lining up with TRBD1. V gave up 1 base and J gave up 10 bases; unmatched junction bases: 3. The V gene's germline CDR1 is LGHDT and CDR2 YNNKEL (reference sequence). This CDR3 has 14 amino acids. The CDR3 is CASSQGTGLSPLHF. The CDR3, as DNA: TGTGCCAGCAGCCAAGGGACAGGGTTATCACCCCTCCACTTT.

CDR3 coding DNA: TGTGCCAGCAGTGCCGACAGGTTTGCAACTAATGAAAAACTGTTTTTT. As protein: CASSADRFATNEKLFF. The J gene is TRBJ1-4, the V gene TRBV6-1; TRBD1 is a possible D gene (6 bases). Germline values: CDR1 MNHNS, CDR2 SASEGT. CDR3 size: 16 residues. The germline V and J ends were trimmed by 4 bases and 0 bases, with 12 bases remaining between them.

The chain couples TRBV19 to TRBJ2-7, with 7 bases aligning to TRBD2. The V segment lost 1 base and the J segment 2 bases; nucleotides outside the gene matches: 2. The CDR3 consists of 14 residues. The germline gives CDR1 LNHDA, CDR2 SQIVND (reference sequence). CDR3 sequence reads: CASSIGGRAYEQYF. The CDR3 DNA reads TGTGCCAGTAGTATAGGCGGGAGAGCCTACGAGCAGTACTTC.

The V and J genes are TRBV3-1 (or the pseudogene TRBV3-2) and TRBJ2-7, with D tentatively TRBD1 (5 bases). Trimming took off 2 bases at V and 6 bases at J, with 14 bases between the two ends. Germline CDR1 is LGHDT and CDR2 is YNNKEL (reference sequence). This CDR3 contains 14 residues. CDR3 residues: CASSQFGAQSEQYF. CDR3 sequence (DNA): TGTGCCAGCAGCCAATTTGGGGCTCAAAGCGAGCAGTACTTC.

About this clone: At one of its ends the junction is not consistent with the germline gene, which may arise from a read error. V and J are TRBV5-1 and TRBJ1-6; D gene ambiguous. CDR1 is SGHRS and CDR2 is YFSETQ in the germline V gene. The CDR3 is made up of 13 amino acids. The CDR3 DNA sequence: TGCGTCAGCAGCTTCCGAGAGAATTCACCCCTCCACTTT. It encodes CVSSFRENSPLHF.

This rearrangement joins TRBV2 to TRBJ2-1; no reliable D call. Germline CDR1 SNHLY, CDR2 FYNNEI. The CDR3 consists of 14 residues. Deletions cut 7 bases from V and 4 bases from J, with 14 bases between. The CDR3 is CASTRLGGYNEQFF. The CDR3 DNA reads as TGTGCCAGCACCCGGTTGGGCGGATACAATGAGCAGTTCTTC.

The V gene is TRBV11-2, the J gene TRBJ2-1; D is possibly TRBD2 (5 bases). The V gene's germline CDR1 is SGHAT and CDR2 FQNNGV. The CDR3 is 13 residues long. Deletions cut 5 bases from V and 3 bases from J, with 8 bases between. Here the CDR3 DNA reads TGTGCCAGCAGCCAAACTAGCTACAATGAGCAGTTCTTC. Its protein product is CASSQTSYNEQFF.

The gene calls are TRBV7-8 and TRBJ2-7, with 7 bases identical to TRBD2. CDR1 and CDR2 from the germline V gene are SGHVS and FQNEAQ. The CDR3 extends over 13 amino acids. V lost 3 bases to trimming and J lost 5 bases; unmatched junction nucleotides: 4. CDR3 sequence: CASSLRENHEQYF. The CDR3 nucleotides read TGTGCCAGCAGCTTGCGGGAGAACCACGAGCAGTACTTC.

The V call is TRBV18, the J call TRBJ1-3, with 7 bases that match TRBD1. Unmatched junction bases numbered 5, after V lost 3 bases and J lost 0 bases. This CDR3 is 16 amino acids long. Germline lookup yields CDR1 KGHSH and CDR2 LQKENI. The CDR3 DNA reads TGTGCCAGCTCACCGGGACAGCTAGACTCTGGAAACACCATATATTTT. Protein sequence: CASSPGQLDSGNTIYF.

The genes are TRBV5-1 and TRBJ2-1; D remains ambiguous. Germline lookup yields CDR1 SGHRS and CDR2 YFSETQ. V dropped 0 bases and J dropped 3 bases, with 4 bases sitting between them. This CDR3 spans 13 amino acids. This CDR3 is CASSLDNYNEQFF. The CDR3 DNA reads as TGCGCCAGCAGCTTGGACAACTACAATGAGCAGTTCTTC.

The chain uses TRBV3-1 (or the pseudogene TRBV3-2) and TRBJ2-7; a weak D match, TRBD2 (6 bases). V lost 8 bases and J 2 bases, leaving 13 bases between the germline ends. Germline-derived CDR1 and CDR2 are LGHDT and YNNKEL (reference sequence). This CDR3 has 13 amino acids. The DNA of the CDR3 is TGTGCCAGCCTTGTTAGCGGAACCTACGAGCAGTACTTC. Its protein is CASLVSGTYEQYF.

The chain employs TRBV6-5 and TRBJ2-7; possibly TRBD1 or TRBD2 for D (5 bases each). Germline CDR1 and CDR2: MNHEY and SVGAGI. Trimming shortened V by 2 bases and J by 6 bases, and 14 bases separated the two germline ends. The CDR3 is made up of 14 amino acids. The CDR3 nucleotides are TGTGCCAGCAGTTACGGGGCCTCCGCGGGCGAGCAGTACTTC. This gives the protein CASSYGASAGEQYF.

V gene TRBV27 combines with J gene TRBJ2-1, with TRBD1 matching 7 bases. J gave up 15 bases and V 5 bases, and 19 bases lay outside the gene matches. The CDR3 contains 15 residues. Germline CDR1 is MNHEY and CDR2 is SMNVEV (reference sequence). The CDR3, as DNA: TGTGCCAGCAGTACCCGACAGGGCGTAGCCGGCGGGCTGTTCTTC. Translating it yields CASSTRQGVAGGLFF.